This TCR beta chain was sequenced during a study of blood T cell repertoires in COVID-19. The protocol was immunoSEQ multiplex PCR, while the TCRdb copy is restricted to in-frame clones and leaves out a portion. This sample has approximately 220,000 clones, with 83% found just once. V lost 6 bases and J 5 bases, leaving 16 bases between the germline ends. Germline CDR1 and CDR2: MNHEY and SVGAGI. The CDR3 spans 14 residues. The source material was PBMCs or T cells enriched from blood (not recorded which). The chain combines TRBV6-5 with TRBJ1-1; possible D gene TRBD1, 6 bases. The receptor's source is a woman aged 40-49 years who had been exposed to COVID-19. The CDR3 loop is CASSSQGSGTEAFF. The CDR3 DNA reads TGTGCCAGCAGCTCACAGGGAAGTGGGACTGAAGCTTTCTTT.